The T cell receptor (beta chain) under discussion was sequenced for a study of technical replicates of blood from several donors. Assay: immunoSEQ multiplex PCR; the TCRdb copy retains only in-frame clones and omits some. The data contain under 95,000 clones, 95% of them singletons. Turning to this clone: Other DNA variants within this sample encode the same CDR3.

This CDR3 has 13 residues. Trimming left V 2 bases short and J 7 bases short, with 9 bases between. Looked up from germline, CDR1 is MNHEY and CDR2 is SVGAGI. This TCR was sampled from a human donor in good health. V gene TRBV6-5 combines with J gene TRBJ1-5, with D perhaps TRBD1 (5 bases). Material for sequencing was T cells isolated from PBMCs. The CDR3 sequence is CASSYGASQPQHF. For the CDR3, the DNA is TGTGCCAGCAGTTACGGGGCGTCCCAGCCCCAGCATTTT.